These 25 T cell receptor beta chains came from one sample sequenced in a study of T cells in Graves' hyperthyroidism and ophthalmopathy. TCR beta CDR3 region amplification was performed from RNA transcripts. When the TCR CDR3 underwent first-round RT-PCR, the HTBI primer set was used. TCRdb reprocessed the multiplex PCR reads with MiXCR, giving one entry per CDR3 protein. The table includes around 500,000 distinct CDR3 sequences, around a fifth detected once. Specimen: blood. The receptors here all came from a woman between 65 and 79 years old with Graves' ophthalmopathy.

V usage is TRBV6-1 and J usage is TRBJ1-5; 8 positions agree with TRBD1. Looked up from germline, CDR1 is MNHNS and CDR2 is SASEGT. This CDR3 has 14 amino acids. V lost 6 bases and J lost 0; bases outside the gene matches: 1. CDR3 bases: TGTGCCAGCAGGGGACAGGTTAGCAATCAGCCCCAGCATTTT. Translated: CASRGQVSNQPQHF.

The V and J genes are TRBV6-1 and TRBJ2-7, with TRBD2 identical over 7 bases. Germline trimming cut 5 bases from V and 2 bases from J; bases unmatched to any gene: 9. The CDR3 totals 15 residues. Germline loops: CDR1 MNHNS, CDR2 SASEGT. The CDR3 sequence is CASSYSWGRAYEQYF. CDR3 in DNA: TGTGCCAGCAGTTATTCATGGGGGAGGGCCTACGAGCAGTACTTC.

This clonotype was observed a few times. The genes are TRBV11-2 and TRBJ2-4, with 10 bases fitting TRBD1. Trimming took 1 base from V and 0 from J; bases not matched to a gene: 3. The CDR3 runs to 17 residues. Germline V gene data show CDR1 as SGHAT and CDR2 as FQNNGV. Here the CDR3 reads CASSLAGTGAAKNIQYF. Here the CDR3 DNA reads TGTGCCAGCAGCTTAGCGGGGACAGGGGCAGCCAAAAACATTCAGTACTTC.

The chain joins TRBV19 to TRBJ1-1; 8 bases are shared with TRBD1. The CDR3 loop spans 14 amino acids. The germline V gene has CDR1 LNHDA and CDR2 SQIVND (reference sequence). The J segment lost 7 bases and the V segment lost 8 bases, leaving 12 bases of the junction unmatched. The CDR3 nucleotides read TGTGCCAGTCGTAGTCCAGGGGGCTATAATGAAGCTTTCTTT. This sequence encodes CASRSPGGYNEAFF.

This clonotype was observed a few times. The chain carries TRBV30 and TRBJ2-5, with D perhaps TRBD2 (6 bases). The CDR3 sequence is 15 residues long. Deletions cut 0 bases from V and 2 bases from J, with 13 bases between. The germline gives CDR1 GTSNPN, CDR2 SVGIG (reference sequence). CDR3 region: CAWSVGLAIQETQYF. The DNA of the CDR3 is TGTGCCTGGAGTGTGGGCCTAGCGATACAAGAGACCCAGTACTTC.

The chain couples TRBV5-4 to TRBJ2-1; 8 bases map to TRBD1. CDR3 length: 13 amino acids. Germline loops: CDR1 SGHNT, CDR2 YYREEE (reference sequence). The J segment lost 9 bases and the V segment lost 4 bases, leaving 6 bases of the junction unmatched. The CDR3 sequence is CASSMQGAGEQFF. The CDR3 nucleotides are TGTGCCAGCAGCATGCAGGGGGCGGGTGAGCAGTTCTTC. Supplemented by reference TRBV5-4 and TRBJ2-1, the full variable domain reads ETGVTQSPTHLIKTRGQQVTLRCSSQSGHNTVSWYQQALGQGPQFIFQYYREEENGRGNFPPRFSGLQFPNYSSELNVNALELDDSALYLCASSMQGAGEQFFGPGTRLTVL.

The table lists this clonotype with many counts. The chain carries TRBV6-1 and TRBJ2-1, with unresolved D. The CDR3 covers 13 residues. Trimming took 6 bases from V and 9 from J, leaving 15 bases between them. Germline V lookup: CDR1 MNHNS, CDR2 SASEGT. The CDR3 region is CASSVGLPGEQFF. The CDR3 nucleotides read TGTGCCAGCAGCGTTGGCCTTCCGGGTGAGCAGTTCTTC.

The gene calls are TRBV11-2 and TRBJ2-2, with TRBD2 matching over 12 bases. Germline CDR1 SGHAT, CDR2 FQNNGV. V gave up 4 bases and J gave up 2 bases; unmatched junction bases: 5. The CDR3 extends over 17 amino acids. Written as DNA, the CDR3 is TGTGCCAGCAGCTCCAGAGGACTAGCGGGAAACACCGGGGAGCTGTTTTTT. Protein product: CASSSRGLAGNTGELFF.

Many counts were recorded for this clonotype. The chain links TRBV7-9 to TRBJ2-7, with 7 bases fitting TRBD2. CDR3 length equals 16 residues. The V gene end was trimmed by 6 bases and the J gene end by 0 bases; junction bases not matched to a gene: 11. Germline V gives CDR1 SEHNR, CDR2 FQNEAQ (reference sequence). This CDR3 reads CASSYPPGGSSYEQYF. The CDR3 bases are TGTGCCAGCAGTTACCCTCCCGGCGGGAGCTCCTACGAGCAGTACTTC.

The rearrangement links TRBV19 to TRBJ1-1; tentatively, D is TRBD1 (6 bases). The CDR3 consists of 15 residues. Germline lookup yields CDR1 LNHDA and CDR2 SQIVND (reference sequence). The V end was cut by 3 bases, the J end by 5 bases, with 16 bases between. CDR3 DNA sequence: TGTGCCAGTAGTATGGGGGGCCACGTAGCGACTGAAGCTTTCTTT. This codes for CASSMGGHVATEAFF.

A few counts support this clonotype. J is TRBJ1-4 and V is TRBV30; D call uncertain. CDR3 length equals 13 residues. CDR1 is GTSNPN, CDR2 SVGIG, per germline (reference sequence). Trimming took off 3 bases at V and 2 bases at J, with 7 bases between the two ends. CDR3 in DNA: TGTGCCTGGAGGACACAGACTAATGAAAAACTGTTTTTT. It encodes CAWRTQTNEKLFF.

This clonotype was seen at least ten times. The chain has TRBV29-1 and TRBJ2-3; 10 bases fit TRBD2. The CDR3 contains 12 residues. Trimming cost V 5 bases and J 5 bases; bases outside gene matches: 1. The germline CDR1 and CDR2 sequences are SQVTM and ANQGSEA. This CDR3 is CSVWTSGDTQYF. The CDR3 nucleotides are TGCAGCGTTTGGACTAGCGGAGATACGCAGTATTTT.

At least ten counts were recorded for this clonotype. V usage is TRBV20-1 and J usage is TRBJ2-7; TRBD2 matches at 11 bases. CDR3 length: 14 residues. Per germline, CDR1 DFQATT and CDR2 SNEGSKA (reference sequence). The junction had 7 bases not matched to a gene; V was cut back by 3 bases and J by 6 bases. This CDR3 reads CSASLAGGSGEQYF. The CDR3 DNA sequence: TGCAGTGCTAGCCTAGCGGGAGGATCGGGCGAGCAGTACTTC.

Only a few counts were recorded for this clonotype. The V gene is TRBV6-5, the J gene TRBJ2-7; maybe TRBD2 (7 bases). The CDR3 extends over 16 amino acids. Trimming took off 0 bases at V and 5 bases at J, with 17 bases between the two ends. The germline V gene encodes CDR1 MNHEY and CDR2 SVGAGI. CDR3 nucleotides: TGTGCCAGCAGTTACTCATATCGGGGGGCGAAACACGAGCAGTACTTC. It translates to CASSYSYRGAKHEQYF.

This clonotype was seen at least ten times. As DNA, the CDR3 is TGTGCCACCAGCTCGGAAGGGGTCAGGGATACGCAGTATTTT. Amino acid sequence: CATSSEGVRDTQYF. The genes are TRBV15 and TRBJ2-3; D may be TRBD1 (5 bases). Trimming removed 5 bases at V and 6 bases at J, with 15 bases between. Germline loops: CDR1 LNHNV, CDR2 YYDKDF (reference sequence). The CDR3 extends over 14 amino acids.

The chain has TRBV28 and TRBJ1-6, with D possibly being TRBD1 (5 bases). CDR1 is MDHEN and CDR2 is SYDVKM in the germline V gene. The CDR3 consists of 14 residues. V lost 3 bases, J lost 7 bases, and 10 bases lay in between. CDR3 sequence reads: CASSFGTANSPLHF. For the CDR3, the DNA is TGTGCCAGCAGTTTTGGGACGGCAAATTCACCCCTCCACTTT.

As regards this clonotype: At one boundary the junction diverges from the germline segment, which might be a read error. V gene TRBV20-1 combines with J gene TRBJ1-1, with D uncertain. Per germline, CDR1 DFQATT and CDR2 SNEGSKA (reference sequence). The CDR3 has 12 residues. CDR3 DNA sequence: TGCAGTGCTTCGGCAGACAACACTGAAGCTTCCTTT. Protein: CSASADNTEASF.

This clonotype has only a few counts. The chain is built from TRBV7-8 and TRBJ1-4, with TRBD1 matching over 7 bases. This CDR3 region has 15 residues. V lost 0 bases and J lost 5; bases outside the gene matches: 3. CDR1 SGHVS and CDR2 FQNEAQ come from the germline V gene. CDR3 sequence (DNA): TGTGCCAGCAGCTTAGCAAGGGGGCCCAATGAAAAACTGTTTTTT. It codes for CASSLARGPNEKLFF. The full variable domain, completed using reference TRBV7-8 and TRBJ1-4, is GAGVSQSPRYKVAKRGQDVALRCDPISGHVSLFWYQQALGQGPEFLTYFQNEAQLDKSGLPSDRFFAERPEGSVSTLKIQRTQQEDSAVYLCASSLARGPNEKLFFGSGTQLSVL.

V usage is TRBV7-9 and J usage is TRBJ2-7, with D possibly being TRBD1 (6 bases). The germline CDR1 and CDR2 sequences are SEHNR and FQNEAQ (reference sequence). V was pared by 2 bases and J by 2 bases, with 10 bases between. The CDR3 is 14 residues long. CDR3 in amino acids: CASSLRGYPYEQYF. The CDR3 region has the DNA TGTGCCAGCAGCTTAAGGGGGTATCCCTACGAGCAGTACTTC.

This chain connects TRBV11-2 to TRBJ1-3, with a possible D match to TRBD1 (5 bases). In germline, CDR1 is SGHAT, CDR2 FQNNGV. V was cut by 2 bases and J by 4 bases, with 9 bases left in between. The CDR3 is 14 amino acids. Here the CDR3 DNA reads TGTGCCAGCAGCTTAACAGAGGGGGGAAACACCATATATTTT. Translated: CASSLTEGGNTIYF.

This clonotype was seen ten or more times. The rearrangement joins TRBV12-3 or TRBV12-4 to TRBJ2-7; no definite D call. The CDR3 is 14 residues long. V lost 3 bases and J lost 0, with 9 bases in between. CDR3 nucleotides: TGTGCCAGCAGTTTCTCAGTTCTCTCCTACGAGCAGTACTTC. The encoded protein is CASSFSVLSYEQYF.

Concerning this clonotype itself: An end of the junction does not agree with germline; a read error may underlie this. V is TRBV20-1 and J is TRBJ2-3; weak D call: TRBD2 (5 bases). The CDR3 extends over 12 amino acids. Germline CDR1 reads DFQATT; CDR2 reads SNEGSKA (reference sequence). The CDR3 here is CSTRKTTDTQYF. The CDR3 bases are TGCAGTACTAGGAAGACCACAGATACGCAGTATTTT.

This chain connects TRBV10-3 to TRBJ1-2, with D possibly matching TRBD1 (5 bases). Trimming took 2 bases from V and 1 from J, leaving 11 bases between them. The CDR3 spans 15 residues. CDR1 is ENHRY and CDR2 is SYGVKD in the germline V gene. The CDR3 nucleotides read TGTGCCATCAGTGAGCTGCAGGGCGGTAACTATGGCTACACCTTC. It is translated as CAISELQGGNYGYTF.

This clonotype was counted at least ten times. The J gene is TRBJ2-1, the V gene TRBV7-9; a possible D gene is TRBD1 (6 bases). Germline assignment: CDR1 SEHNR and CDR2 FQNEAQ (reference sequence). CDR3 length: 13 residues. V lost 1 base and J 6 bases, leaving 7 bases between the germline ends. CDR3 loop: CASSLGQANEQFF. As DNA, the CDR3 is TGTGCCAGCAGCTTAGGACAGGCCAATGAGCAGTTCTTC.

The J gene is TRBJ2-7, the V gene TRBV12-3 or TRBV12-4; a possible D gene is TRBD1 (5 bases). The CDR3 runs to 12 residues. Trimming pared 3 bases from V and 6 bases from J, leaving 9 bases between. CDR3: CASSFARAEQYF. The CDR3 region has the DNA TGTGCCAGCAGTTTCGCCAGGGCCGAGCAGTACTTC.